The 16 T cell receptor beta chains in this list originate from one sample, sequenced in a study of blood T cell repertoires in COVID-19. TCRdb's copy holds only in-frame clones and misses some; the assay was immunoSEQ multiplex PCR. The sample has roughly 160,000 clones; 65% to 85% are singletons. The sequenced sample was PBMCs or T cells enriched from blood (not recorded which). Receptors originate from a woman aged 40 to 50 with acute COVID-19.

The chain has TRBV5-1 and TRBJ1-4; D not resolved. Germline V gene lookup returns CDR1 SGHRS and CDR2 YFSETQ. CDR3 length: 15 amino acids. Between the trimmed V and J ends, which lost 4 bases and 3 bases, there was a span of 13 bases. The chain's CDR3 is CASSQRGGPNEKLFF. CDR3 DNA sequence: TGCGCCAGCAGCCAACGAGGAGGGCCTAATGAAAAACTGTTTTTT.

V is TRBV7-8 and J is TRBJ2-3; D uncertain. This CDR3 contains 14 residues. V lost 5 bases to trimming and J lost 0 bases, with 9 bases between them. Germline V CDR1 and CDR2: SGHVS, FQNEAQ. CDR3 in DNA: TGTGCCAGCAGCCGAGACGGGAGCACAGATACGCAGTATTTT. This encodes CASSRDGSTDTQYF. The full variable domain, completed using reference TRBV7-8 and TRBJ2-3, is GAGVSQSPRYKVAKRGQDVALRCDPISGHVSLFWYQQALGQGPEFLTYFQNEAQLDKSGLPSDRFFAERPEGSVSTLKIQRTQQEDSAVYLCASSRDGSTDTQYFGPGTRLTVL.

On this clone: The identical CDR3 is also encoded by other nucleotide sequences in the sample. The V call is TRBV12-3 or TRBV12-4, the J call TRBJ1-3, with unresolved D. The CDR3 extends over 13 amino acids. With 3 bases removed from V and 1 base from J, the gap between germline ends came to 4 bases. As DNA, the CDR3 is TGTGCCAGCAGTTTGAGATCTGGAAACACCATATATTTT. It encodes CASSLRSGNTIYF.

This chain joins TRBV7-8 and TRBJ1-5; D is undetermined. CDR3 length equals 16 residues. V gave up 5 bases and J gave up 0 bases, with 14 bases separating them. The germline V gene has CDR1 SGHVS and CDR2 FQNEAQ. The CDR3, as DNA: TGTGCCAGCAGCCGCCGCGGGGAGTATAGCAATCAGCCCCAGCATTTT. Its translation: CASSRRGEYSNQPQHF.

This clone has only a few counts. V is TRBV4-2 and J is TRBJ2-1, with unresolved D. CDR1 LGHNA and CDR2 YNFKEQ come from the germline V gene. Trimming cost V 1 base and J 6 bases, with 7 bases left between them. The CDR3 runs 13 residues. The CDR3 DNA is TGTGCCAGCAGCCAAGCCCCGCGCAATGAGCAGTTCTTC. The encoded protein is CASSQAPRNEQFF.

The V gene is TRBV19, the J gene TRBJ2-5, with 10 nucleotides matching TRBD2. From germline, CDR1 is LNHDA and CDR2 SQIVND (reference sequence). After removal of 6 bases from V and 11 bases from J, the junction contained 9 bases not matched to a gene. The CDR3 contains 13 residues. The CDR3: CASRPGLASYQYF. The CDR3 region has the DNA TGTGCCAGTAGGCCGGGACTAGCGTCTTATCAGTACTTC.

The CDR3 region is CASSQGLEGLFASNEQFF. As DNA, the CDR3 is TGTGCCAGCAGTCAGGGACTAGAAGGGTTGTTCGCGAGCAATGAGCAGTTCTTC. V usage is TRBV27 and J usage is TRBJ2-1, with 8 bases aligning to TRBD2. V gave up 5 bases and J gave up 6 bases; unmatched junction bases: 18. This CDR3 is 18 amino acids long. The germline V gene has CDR1 MNHEY and CDR2 SMNVEV (reference sequence).

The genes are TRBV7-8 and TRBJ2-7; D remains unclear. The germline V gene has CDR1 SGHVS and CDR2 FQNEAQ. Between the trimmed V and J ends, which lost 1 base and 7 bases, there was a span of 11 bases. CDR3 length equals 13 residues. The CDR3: CASSLDSPREQYV. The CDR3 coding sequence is TGTGCCAGCAGCTTAGACTCCCCCAGGGAGCAGTACGTC.

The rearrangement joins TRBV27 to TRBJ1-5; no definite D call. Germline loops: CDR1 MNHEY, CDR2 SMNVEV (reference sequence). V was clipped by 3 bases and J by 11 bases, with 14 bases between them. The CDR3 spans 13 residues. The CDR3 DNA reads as TGTGCCAGCAGTTTTGGAGGGAGGGAGGCCCAGCATTTT. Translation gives CASSFGGREAQHF.

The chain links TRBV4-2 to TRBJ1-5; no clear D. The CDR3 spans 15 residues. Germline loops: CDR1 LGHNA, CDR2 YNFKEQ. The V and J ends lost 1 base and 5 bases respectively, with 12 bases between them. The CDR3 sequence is CASSQVAGGHQPQHF. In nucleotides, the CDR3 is TGTGCCAGCAGCCAAGTTGCTGGAGGGCATCAGCCCCAGCATTTT.

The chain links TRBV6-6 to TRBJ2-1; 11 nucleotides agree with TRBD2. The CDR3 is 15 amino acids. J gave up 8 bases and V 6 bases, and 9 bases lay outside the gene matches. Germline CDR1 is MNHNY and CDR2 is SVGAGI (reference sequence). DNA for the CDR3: TGTGCCAGCAGGACCGCTAGCGGGGGGAAGGATGAGCAGTTCTTC. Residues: CASRTASGGKDEQFF.

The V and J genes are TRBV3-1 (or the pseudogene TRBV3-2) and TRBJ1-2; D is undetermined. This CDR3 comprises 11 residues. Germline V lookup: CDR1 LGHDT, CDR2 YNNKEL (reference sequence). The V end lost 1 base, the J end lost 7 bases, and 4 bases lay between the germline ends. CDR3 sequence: CASSQGGGYTF. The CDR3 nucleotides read TGTGCCAGCAGCCAAGGCGGTGGCTACACCTTC.

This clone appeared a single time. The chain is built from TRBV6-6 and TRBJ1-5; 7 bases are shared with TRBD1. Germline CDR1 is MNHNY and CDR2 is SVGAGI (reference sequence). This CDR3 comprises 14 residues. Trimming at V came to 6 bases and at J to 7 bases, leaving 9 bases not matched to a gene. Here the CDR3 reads CASRPDRAEQPQHF. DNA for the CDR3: TGTGCCAGCAGACCCGACAGGGCGGAGCAGCCCCAGCATTTT.

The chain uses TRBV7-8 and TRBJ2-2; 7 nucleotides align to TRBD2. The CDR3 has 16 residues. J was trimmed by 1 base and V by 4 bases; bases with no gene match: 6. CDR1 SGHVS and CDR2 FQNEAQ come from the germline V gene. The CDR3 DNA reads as TGTGCCAGCAGCTCTTCTAGCGGATGGAACACCGGGGAGCTGTTTTTT. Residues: CASSSSSGWNTGELFF.

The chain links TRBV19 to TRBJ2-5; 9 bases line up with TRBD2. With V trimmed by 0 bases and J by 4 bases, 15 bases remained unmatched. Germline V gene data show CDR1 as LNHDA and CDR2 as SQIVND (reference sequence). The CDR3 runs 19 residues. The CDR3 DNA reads TGTGCCAGTAGTATAGATCTTGCTAGCGGGACTTACCCGCGAGAGACCCAGTACTTC. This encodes CASSIDLASGTYPRETQYF.

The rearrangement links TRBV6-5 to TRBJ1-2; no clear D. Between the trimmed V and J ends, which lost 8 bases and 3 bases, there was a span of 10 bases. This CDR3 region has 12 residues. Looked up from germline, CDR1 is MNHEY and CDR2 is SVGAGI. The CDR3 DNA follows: TGTGCCAGCCAACTGATGGACTATGGCTACACCTTC. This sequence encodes CASQLMDYGYTF.